This T cell receptor beta chain was recovered during a study of blood T cell repertoires in COVID-19. Authors' processing steps: Estimation of nucleated cell counts relied on the amplification of reference gene primers. Assay: immunoSEQ multiplex PCR; the TCRdb copy retains only in-frame clones and omits some. The V and J calls and clone size are taken from that table; D and trimming were inferred from the DNA. The data show about 210,000 clones, roughly 90% seen once. Categorization into cohorts depended on clinical history that participants reported. J lost 4 bases, V lost 4 bases, and 7 bases had no gene match. The CDR3 loop spans 16 amino acids. Per germline, CDR1 KGHDR and CDR2 SFDVKD.

The TCR sequence derives from a man aged 18 to 29 with acute COVID-19. The chain uses TRBV24-1 and TRBJ2-2, with 8 bases aligning to TRBD2. Sequenced: PBMCs or T cells enriched from blood (not recorded which). As DNA, the CDR3 is TGTGCCACCAGTGACCCGGGAGGGGAGAGCACCGGGGAGCTGTTTTTT. This encodes CATSDPGGESTGELFF.